A selection of T cell receptor beta chains follows, all from one sample in a study of cytomegalovirus exposure and HLA in healthy donors. Measured with immunoSEQ multiplex PCR; TCRdb has only the in-frame clones, and not every one. The sample lists under 250,000 clones; roughly 84% were seen once. Material for sequencing was PBMCs. The receptors here all came from a woman between 18 and 29 years old in good health and CMV-seropositive. CDR3s include the opening cysteine and the closing phenylalanine or tryptophan. The order of the fields is V gene, J gene, clone size, D gene, CDR3 DNA, CDR3 protein. A D gene is named only where the DNA matches it firmly. Clone size is shown for a subset of rows, as once, few, many or a class of expanded clone.

TRBV5-4	TRBJ2-1	few	.	TGTGCCAGCAGCTTGGATTTCAGGGGTGAGCAGTTCTTC	CASSLDFRGEQFF
TRBV30	TRBJ2-7	.	TRBD2	TGTGCCTGGAGTGTAGCGAGCGGGAGGTCCGAGCAGTACTTC	CAWSVASGRSEQYF
TRBV7-2	TRBJ2-7	.	.	TGTGCCAGCAGCTCCGCCTACGAGCAGTACTTC	CASSSAYEQYF
TRBV5-4	TRBJ2-3	.	.	TGTGCCAGCAGCTTGCAGAGCACAGATACGCAGTATTTT	CASSLQSTDTQYF
TRBV27	TRBJ1-5	.	TRBD1	TGTGCCAGCAGACTAACAGGGGGCAATCAGCCCCAGCATTTT	CASRLTGGNQPQHF
TRBV11-2	TRBJ2-1	.	.	TGTGCCAGCAGCTTAATTCGCTCGAGGGCTAGCTTGGGTGAGCAGTTCTTC	CASSLIRSRASLGEQFF
TRBV5-8	TRBJ2-1	.	.	TGTGCCAGCAGCCGGCGCATAGCGACTTCCTACAATGAGCAGTTCTTC	CASSRRIATSYNEQFF
TRBV5-4	TRBJ2-7	.	TRBD1	TGTGCCAGCAGCGGACAGGATCCCTCCTACGAGCAGTACTTC	CASSGQDPSYEQYF
TRBV28	TRBJ2-1	.	.	TGTGCCAGCAGTTTCTTCGGGAGTGCTATCAATGAGCAGTTCTTC	CASSFFGSAINEQFF
TRBV12-5	TRBJ1-1	.	.	TGTGCTAGTGGTTCCCCCCCATACACTGAAGCTTTCTTT	CASGSPPYTEAFF
TRBV27	TRBJ1-2	.	TRBD1	TGTGCCAGCAGTTTAACCGGACAGGGCGTAACGGGCTATGGCTACACCTTC	CASSLTGQGVTGYGYTF
TRBV27	TRBJ1-1	once	TRBD1	TGTGCCAGCAGTTTAGCTGCGGGACAGGGCCTCGCGAACACTGAAGCTTTCTTT	CASSLAAGQGLANTEAFF
TRBV18	TRBJ1-1	.	.	TGTGCCAGCTCACCAGACTCCCGGGGGAGTGAAGCTTTCTTT	CASSPDSRGSEAFF
TRBV29-1	TRBJ2-7	.	TRBD1	TGCAGCGTGACGGGACAGGGGAGAGGCGAGCAGTACTTC	CSVTGQGRGEQYF
TRBV7-9	TRBJ2-1	.	TRBD2	TGTGCCAGCAGCTGGGGACTAGCGGGCAATGAGCAGTTCTTC	CASSWGLAGNEQFF
TRBV15	TRBJ2-3	.	.	TGTGCCACCAGCAGAGTACAGGGTCCCTCTTCGCAGTATTTT	CATSRVQGPSSQYF
TRBV4-1	TRBJ2-6	.	.	TGCGCCAGCAGTTCGGGGGGCGCGAGATCTGGGGCCAACGTCCTGACTTTC	CASSSGGARSGANVLTF
TRBV5-1	TRBJ2-1	.	.	TGCGCCAGCAGTTCTCTTGACAATGAGCAGTTCTTC	CASSSLDNEQFF